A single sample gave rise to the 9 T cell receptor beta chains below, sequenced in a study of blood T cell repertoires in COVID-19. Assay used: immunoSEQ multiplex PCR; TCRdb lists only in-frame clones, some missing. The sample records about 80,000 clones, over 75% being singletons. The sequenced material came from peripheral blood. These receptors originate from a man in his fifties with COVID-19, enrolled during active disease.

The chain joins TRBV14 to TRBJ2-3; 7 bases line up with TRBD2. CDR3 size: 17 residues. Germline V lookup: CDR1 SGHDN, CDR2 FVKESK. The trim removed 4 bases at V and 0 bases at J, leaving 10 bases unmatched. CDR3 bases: TGTGCCAGCAGCCCTCCCCGGAGAGCGGGGAGCACAGATACGCAGTATTTT. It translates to CASSPPRRAGSTDTQYF.

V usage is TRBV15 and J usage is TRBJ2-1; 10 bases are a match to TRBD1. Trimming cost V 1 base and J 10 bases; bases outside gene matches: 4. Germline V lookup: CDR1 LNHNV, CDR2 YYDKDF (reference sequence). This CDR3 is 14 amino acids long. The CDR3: CATSRGGQGMEQFF. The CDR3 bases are TGTGCCACCAGCAGAGGGGGACAGGGGATGGAGCAGTTCTTC.

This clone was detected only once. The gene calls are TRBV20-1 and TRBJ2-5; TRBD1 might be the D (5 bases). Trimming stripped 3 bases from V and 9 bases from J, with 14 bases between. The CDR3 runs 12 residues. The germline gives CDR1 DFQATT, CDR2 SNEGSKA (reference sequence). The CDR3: CSASFAEGAQYF. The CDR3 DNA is TGCAGTGCTAGTTTCGCAGAAGGGGCCCAGTACTTC.

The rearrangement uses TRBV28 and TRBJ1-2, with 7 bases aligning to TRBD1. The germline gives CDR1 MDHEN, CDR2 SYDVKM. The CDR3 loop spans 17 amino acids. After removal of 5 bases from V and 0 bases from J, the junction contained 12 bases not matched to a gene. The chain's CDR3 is CASSVSAQGLTNYGYTF. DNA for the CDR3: TGTGCCAGCAGTGTCTCAGCACAGGGGCTTACTAACTATGGCTACACCTTC.

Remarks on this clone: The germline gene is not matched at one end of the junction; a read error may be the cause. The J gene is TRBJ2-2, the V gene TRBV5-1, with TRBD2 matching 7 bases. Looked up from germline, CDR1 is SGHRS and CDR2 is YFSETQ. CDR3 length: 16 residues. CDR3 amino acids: CASSLMGLDSGGGLFF. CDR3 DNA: TGCGCCAGCAGCTTGATGGGGCTTGATTCGGGCGGGGGGCTGTTTTTT.

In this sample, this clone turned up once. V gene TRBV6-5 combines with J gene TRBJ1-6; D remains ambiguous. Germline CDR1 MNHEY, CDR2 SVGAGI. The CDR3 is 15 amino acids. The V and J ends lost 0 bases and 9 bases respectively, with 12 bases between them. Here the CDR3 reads CASSYSPQSGSPLHF. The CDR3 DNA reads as TGTGCCAGCAGTTACTCCCCCCAATCGGGTTCACCCCTCCACTTT.

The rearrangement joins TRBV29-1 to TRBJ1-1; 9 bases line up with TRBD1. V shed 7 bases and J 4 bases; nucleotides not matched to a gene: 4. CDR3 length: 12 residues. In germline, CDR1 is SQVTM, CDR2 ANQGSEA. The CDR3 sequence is CSAYRGLTEAFF. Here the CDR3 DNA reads TGCAGCGCCTACAGGGGGCTCACTGAAGCTTTCTTT.

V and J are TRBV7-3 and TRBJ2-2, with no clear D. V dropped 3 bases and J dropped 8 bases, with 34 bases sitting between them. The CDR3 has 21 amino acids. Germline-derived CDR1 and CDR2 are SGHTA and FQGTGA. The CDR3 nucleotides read TGTGCCAGCAGCTTGTGGCAGCCCCGGTCCCAAAACGTAGCAACGGGTGGGGAGCTGTTTTTT. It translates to CASSLWQPRSQNVATGGELFF.

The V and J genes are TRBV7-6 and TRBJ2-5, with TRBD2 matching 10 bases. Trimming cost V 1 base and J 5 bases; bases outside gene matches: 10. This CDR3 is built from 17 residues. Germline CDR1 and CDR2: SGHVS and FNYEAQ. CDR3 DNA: TGTGCCAGCAGCTTAGGTAGTACTAGCGGGAAAGGCGAGACCCAGTACTTC. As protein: CASSLGSTSGKGETQYF.